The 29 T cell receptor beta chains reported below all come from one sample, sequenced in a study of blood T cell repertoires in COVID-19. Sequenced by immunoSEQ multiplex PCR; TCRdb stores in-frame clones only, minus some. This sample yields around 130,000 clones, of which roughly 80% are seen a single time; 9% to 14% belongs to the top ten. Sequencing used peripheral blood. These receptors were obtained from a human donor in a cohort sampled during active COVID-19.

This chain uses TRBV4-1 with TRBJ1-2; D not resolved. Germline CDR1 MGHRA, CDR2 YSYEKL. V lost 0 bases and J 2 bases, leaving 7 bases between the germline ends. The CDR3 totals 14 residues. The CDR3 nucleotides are TGCGCCAGCAGCCAAGAGGGCAGGAACTATGGCTACACCTTC. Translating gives CASSQEGRNYGYTF.

This CDR3 reads CASSPGLNTGELFF. The CDR3 DNA reads as TGTGCCAGCAGCCCGGGACTAAACACCGGGGAGCTGTTTTTT. This sequence joins TRBV5-6 and TRBJ2-2; TRBD2 matches 7 bases. CDR1 and CDR2 from the germline V gene are SGHDT and YYEEEE. The CDR3 has 14 residues. The J segment lost 2 bases and the V segment lost 4 bases, leaving 2 bases of the junction unmatched. The full variable domain, its missing parts supplied by reference TRBV5-6 and TRBJ2-2, is DAGVTQSPTHLIKTRGQQVTLRCSPKSGHDTVSWYQQALGQGPQFIFQYYEEEERQRGNFPDRFSGHQFPNYSSELNVNALLLGDSALYLCASSPGLNTGELFFGEGSRLTVL.

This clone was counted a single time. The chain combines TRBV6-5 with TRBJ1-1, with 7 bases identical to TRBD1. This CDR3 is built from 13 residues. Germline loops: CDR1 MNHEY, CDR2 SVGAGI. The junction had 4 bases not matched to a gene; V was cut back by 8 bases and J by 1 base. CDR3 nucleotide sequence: TGTGCCAGCTTTAGACAGGGGAACACTGAAGCTTTCTTT. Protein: CASFRQGNTEAFF.

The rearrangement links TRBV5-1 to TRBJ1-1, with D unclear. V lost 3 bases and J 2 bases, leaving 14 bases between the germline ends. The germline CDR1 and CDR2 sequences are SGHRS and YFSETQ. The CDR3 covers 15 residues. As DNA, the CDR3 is TGCGCCAGCAGCTCCGAAGCTGGGCGCAACACTGAAGCTTTCTTT. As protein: CASSSEAGRNTEAFF.

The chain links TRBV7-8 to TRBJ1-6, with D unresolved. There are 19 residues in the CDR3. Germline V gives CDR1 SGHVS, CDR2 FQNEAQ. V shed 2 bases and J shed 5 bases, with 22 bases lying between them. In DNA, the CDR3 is TGTGCCAGCAGCTTAAGTAGCCTCATGGTAACCTTAAATAATTCACCCCTCCACTTT. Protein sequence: CASSLSSLMVTLNNSPLHF.

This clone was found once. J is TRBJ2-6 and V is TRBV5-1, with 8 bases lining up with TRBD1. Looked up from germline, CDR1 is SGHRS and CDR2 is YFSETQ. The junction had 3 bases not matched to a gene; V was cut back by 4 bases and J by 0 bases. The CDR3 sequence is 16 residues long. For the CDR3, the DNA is TGCGCCAGCAGCCCACAGGGGGGCTCTGGGGCCAACGTCCTGACTTTC. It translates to CASSPQGGSGANVLTF.

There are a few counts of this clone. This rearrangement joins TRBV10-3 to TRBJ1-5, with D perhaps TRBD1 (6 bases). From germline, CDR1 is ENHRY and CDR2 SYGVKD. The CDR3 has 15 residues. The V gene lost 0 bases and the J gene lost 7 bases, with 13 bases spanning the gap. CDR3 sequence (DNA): TGTGCCATCAGTGAGTCGGTCAGGGGTGGCCAGCCCCAGCATTTT. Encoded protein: CAISESVRGGQPQHF.

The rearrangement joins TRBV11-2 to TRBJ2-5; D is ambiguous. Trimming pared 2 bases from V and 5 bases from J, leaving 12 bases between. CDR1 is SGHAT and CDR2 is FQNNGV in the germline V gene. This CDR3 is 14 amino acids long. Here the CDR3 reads CASSLRSSSETQYF. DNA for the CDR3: TGTGCCAGCAGCTTACGGTCGAGTTCCGAGACCCAGTACTTC.

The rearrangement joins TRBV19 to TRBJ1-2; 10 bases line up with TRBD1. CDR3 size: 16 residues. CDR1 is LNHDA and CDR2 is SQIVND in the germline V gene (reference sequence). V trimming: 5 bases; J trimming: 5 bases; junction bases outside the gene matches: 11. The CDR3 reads CASSPAGQGSWYGYTF. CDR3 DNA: TGTGCCAGTAGTCCTGCGGGACAGGGGAGTTGGTATGGCTACACCTTC.

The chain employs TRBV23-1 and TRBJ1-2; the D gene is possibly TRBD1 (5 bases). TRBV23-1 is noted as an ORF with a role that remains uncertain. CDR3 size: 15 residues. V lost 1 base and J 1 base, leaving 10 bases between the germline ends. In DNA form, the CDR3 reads TGCGCCAGCAGTCAATATGGGGGGGGTAACTATGGCTACACCTTC. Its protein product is CASSQYGGGNYGYTF.

The CDR3 region is CASSTPWGQGTYEQYF. The CDR3 region has the DNA TGTGCCAGCAGTACCCCCTGGGGACAGGGGACCTACGAGCAGTACTTC. This chain links TRBV28 with TRBJ2-7, with 10 nucleotides matching TRBD1. In germline, CDR1 is MDHEN, CDR2 SYDVKM. Trimming cost V 5 bases and J 2 bases; bases outside gene matches: 9. The length of the CDR3 is 16 residues.

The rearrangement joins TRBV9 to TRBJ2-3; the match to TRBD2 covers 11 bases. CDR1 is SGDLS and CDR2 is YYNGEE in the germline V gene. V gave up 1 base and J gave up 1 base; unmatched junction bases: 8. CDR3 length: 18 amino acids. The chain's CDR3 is CASSVLAGGPGGTDTQYF. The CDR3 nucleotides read TGTGCCAGCAGCGTACTAGCGGGGGGTCCGGGCGGCACAGATACGCAGTATTTT.

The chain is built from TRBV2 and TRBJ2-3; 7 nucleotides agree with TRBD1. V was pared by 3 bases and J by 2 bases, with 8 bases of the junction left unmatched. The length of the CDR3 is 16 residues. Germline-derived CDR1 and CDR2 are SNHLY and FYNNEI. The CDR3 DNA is TGTGCCAGCAGTGAGAGGACAGGCCTCCCCACAGATACGCAGTATTTT. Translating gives CASSERTGLPTDTQYF. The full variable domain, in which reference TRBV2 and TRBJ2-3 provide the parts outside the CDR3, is EPEVTQTPSHQVTQMGQEVILRCVPISNHLYFYWYRQILGQKVEFLVSFYNNEISEKSEIFDDQFSVERPDGSNFTLKIRSTKLEDSAMYFCASSERTGLPTDTQYFGPGTRLTVL.

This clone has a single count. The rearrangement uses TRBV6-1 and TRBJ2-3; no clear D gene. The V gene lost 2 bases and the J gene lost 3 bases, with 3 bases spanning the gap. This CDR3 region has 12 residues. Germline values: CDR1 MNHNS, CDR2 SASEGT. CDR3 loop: CASSEQTDTQYF. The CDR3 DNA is TGTGCCAGCAGTGAACAGACAGATACGCAGTATTTT.

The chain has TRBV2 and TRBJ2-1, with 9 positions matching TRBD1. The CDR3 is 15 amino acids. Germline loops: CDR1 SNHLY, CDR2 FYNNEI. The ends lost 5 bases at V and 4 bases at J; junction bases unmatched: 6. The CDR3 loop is CASSRGTGLYNEQFF. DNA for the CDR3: TGTGCCAGCAGTCGGGGGACAGGGCTATACAATGAGCAGTTCTTC.

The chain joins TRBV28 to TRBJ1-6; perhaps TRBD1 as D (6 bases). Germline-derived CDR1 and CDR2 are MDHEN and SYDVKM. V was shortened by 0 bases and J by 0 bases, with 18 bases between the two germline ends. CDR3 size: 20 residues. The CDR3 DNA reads TGTGCCAGCAGTTTATGGCCTCCGGGGGGCGGGAGCTCCTATAATTCACCCCTCCACTTT. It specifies CASSLWPPGGGSSYNSPLHF.

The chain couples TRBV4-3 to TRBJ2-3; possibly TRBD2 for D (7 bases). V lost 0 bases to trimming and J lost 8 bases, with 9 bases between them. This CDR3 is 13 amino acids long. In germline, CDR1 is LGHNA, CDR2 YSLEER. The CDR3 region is CASSQDRGGTQYF. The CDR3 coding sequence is TGCGCCAGCAGCCAAGATAGGGGGGGTACGCAGTATTTT.

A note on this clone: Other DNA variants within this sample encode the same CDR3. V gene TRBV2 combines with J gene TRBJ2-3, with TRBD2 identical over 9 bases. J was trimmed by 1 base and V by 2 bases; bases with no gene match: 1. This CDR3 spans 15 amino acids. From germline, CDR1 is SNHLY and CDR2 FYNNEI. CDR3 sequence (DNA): TGTGCCAGCAGTGAAAGCGGGGGGCGCACAGATACGCAGTATTTT. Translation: CASSESGGRTDTQYF.

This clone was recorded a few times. In DNA form, the CDR3 reads TGTGCCAGCAGGGCTGGGCCAGGGGGTATCTATGGCTACACCTTC. This gives the protein CASRAGPGGIYGYTF. The chain links TRBV25-1 to TRBJ1-2; the match to TRBD1 covers 7 bases. The V and J ends lost 6 bases and 4 bases, in that order; junction bases with no gene match: 11. Germline CDR1 MGHDK, CDR2 SYGVNS. The CDR3 sequence is 15 residues long.

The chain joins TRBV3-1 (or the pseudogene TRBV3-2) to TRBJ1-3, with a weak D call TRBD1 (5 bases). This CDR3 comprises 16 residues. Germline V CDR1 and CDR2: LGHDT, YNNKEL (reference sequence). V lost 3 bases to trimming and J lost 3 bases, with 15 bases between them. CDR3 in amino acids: CASSQERNGGGNTIYF. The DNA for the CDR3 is TGTGCCAGCAGCCAGGAGCGGAACGGGGGTGGAAACACCATATATTTT.

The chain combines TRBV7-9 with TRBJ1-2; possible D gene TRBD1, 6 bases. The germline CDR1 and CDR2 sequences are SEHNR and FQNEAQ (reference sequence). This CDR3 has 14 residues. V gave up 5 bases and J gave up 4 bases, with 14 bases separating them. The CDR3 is CASSGRDMGYGYTF. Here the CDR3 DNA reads TGTGCCAGCAGCGGCCGGGACATGGGCTATGGCTACACCTTC. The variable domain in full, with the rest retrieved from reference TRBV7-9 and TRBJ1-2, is DTGVSQNPRHKITKRGQNVTFRCDPISEHNRLYWYRQTLGQGPEFLTYFQNEAQLEKSRLLSDRFSAERPKGSFSTLEIQRTEQGDSAMYLCASSGRDMGYGYTFGSGTRLTVV.

The CDR3 here is CASSQTGTGANVLTF. The CDR3 nucleotides read TGTGCCAGCTCACAAACAGGGACCGGGGCCAACGTCCTGACTTTC. This chain joins TRBV18 and TRBJ2-6; TRBD1 might be the D (6 bases). The CDR3 loop spans 15 amino acids. Germline CDR1 is KGHSH and CDR2 is LQKENI. The V and J ends lost 4 bases and 4 bases respectively, with 11 bases between them.

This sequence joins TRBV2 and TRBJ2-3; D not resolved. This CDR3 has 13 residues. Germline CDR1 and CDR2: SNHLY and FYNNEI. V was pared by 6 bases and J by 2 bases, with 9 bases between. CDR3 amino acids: CASRRGITDTQYF. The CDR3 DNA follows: TGTGCCAGCAGGCGAGGCATCACAGATACGCAGTATTTT. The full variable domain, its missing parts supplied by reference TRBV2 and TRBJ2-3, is EPEVTQTPSHQVTQMGQEVILRCVPISNHLYFYWYRQILGQKVEFLVSFYNNEISEKSEIFDDQFSVERPDGSNFTLKIRSTKLEDSAMYFCASRRGITDTQYFGPGTRLTVL.

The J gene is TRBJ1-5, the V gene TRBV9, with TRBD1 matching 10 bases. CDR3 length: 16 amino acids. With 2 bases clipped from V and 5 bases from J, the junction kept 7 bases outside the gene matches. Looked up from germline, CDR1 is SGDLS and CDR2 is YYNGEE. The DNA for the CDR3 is TGTGCCAGCAGCGTCTCCCCTGGGACAGGGGATCAGCCCCAGCATTTT. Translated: CASSVSPGTGDQPQHF.

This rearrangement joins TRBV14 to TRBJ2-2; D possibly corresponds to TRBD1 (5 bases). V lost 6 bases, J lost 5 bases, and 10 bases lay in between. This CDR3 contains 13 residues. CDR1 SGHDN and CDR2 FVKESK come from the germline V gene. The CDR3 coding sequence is TGTGCCAGCAGTCCCAGGGAAACCGGGGAGCTGTTTTTT. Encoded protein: CASSPRETGELFF. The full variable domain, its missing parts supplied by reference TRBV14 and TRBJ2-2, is EAGVTQFPSHSVIEKGQTVTLRCDPISGHDNLYWYRRVMGKEIKFLLHFVKESKQDESGMPNNRFLAERTGGTYSTLKVQPAELEDSGVYFCASSPRETGELFFGEGSRLTVL.

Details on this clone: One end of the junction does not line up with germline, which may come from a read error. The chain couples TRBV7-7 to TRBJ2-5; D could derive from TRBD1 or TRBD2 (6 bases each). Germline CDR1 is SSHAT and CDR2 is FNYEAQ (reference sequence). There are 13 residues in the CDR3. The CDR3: CASSLGGGETQYF. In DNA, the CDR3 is TGTGCTAGCAGTTTAGGAGGGGGAGAGACCCAGTACTTC.

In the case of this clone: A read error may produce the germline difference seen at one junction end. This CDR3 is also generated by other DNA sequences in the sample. DNA of the CDR3: TGCGCCAGCAGCCAAGATCTGGGAGTAGCGGGGGACAACACCGGGGAGTTGTTTTTT. Its protein product is CASSQDLGVAGDNTGELFF. The V gene is TRBV4-1, the J gene TRBJ2-2, with 9 nucleotides matching TRBD2. The CDR3 consists of 19 residues. Germline CDR1 MGHRA, CDR2 YSYEKL.

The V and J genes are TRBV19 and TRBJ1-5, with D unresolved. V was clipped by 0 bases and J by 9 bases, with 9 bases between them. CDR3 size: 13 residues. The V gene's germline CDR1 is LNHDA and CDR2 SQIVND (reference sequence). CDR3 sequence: CASSIEYSGPQHF. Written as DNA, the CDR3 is TGTGCCAGTAGTATAGAGTACTCAGGGCCCCAGCATTTT.

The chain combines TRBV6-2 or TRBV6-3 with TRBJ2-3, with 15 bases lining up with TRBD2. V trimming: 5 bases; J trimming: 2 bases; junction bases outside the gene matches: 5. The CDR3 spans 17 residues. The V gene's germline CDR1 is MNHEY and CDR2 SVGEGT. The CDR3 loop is CASSPGLAGGNTDTQYF. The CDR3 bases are TGTGCCAGCAGTCCAGGACTAGCGGGGGGGAACACAGATACGCAGTATTTT.